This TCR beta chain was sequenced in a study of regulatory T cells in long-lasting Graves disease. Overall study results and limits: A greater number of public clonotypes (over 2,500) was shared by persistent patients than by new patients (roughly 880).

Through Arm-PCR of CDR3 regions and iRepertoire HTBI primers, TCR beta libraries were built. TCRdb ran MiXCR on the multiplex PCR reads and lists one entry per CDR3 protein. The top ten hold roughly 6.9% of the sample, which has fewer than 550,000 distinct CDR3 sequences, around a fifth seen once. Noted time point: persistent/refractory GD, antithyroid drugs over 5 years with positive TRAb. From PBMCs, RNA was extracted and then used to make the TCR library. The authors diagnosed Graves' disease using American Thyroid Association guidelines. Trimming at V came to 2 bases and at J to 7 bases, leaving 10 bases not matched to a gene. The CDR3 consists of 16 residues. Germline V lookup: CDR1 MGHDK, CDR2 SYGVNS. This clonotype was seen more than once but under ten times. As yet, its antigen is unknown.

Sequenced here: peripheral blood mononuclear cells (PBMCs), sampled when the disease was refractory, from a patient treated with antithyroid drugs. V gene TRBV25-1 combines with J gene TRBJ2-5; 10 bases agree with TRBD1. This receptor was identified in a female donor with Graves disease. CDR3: CASSELGTGDRGTQYF. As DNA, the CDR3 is TGTGCCAGCAGTGAACTAGGGACAGGGGACCGGGGGACCCAGTACTTC.